These 11 T cell receptor beta chains were sequenced from one sample in a study of shared clonotypes between healthy human individuals. Measured with immunoSEQ multiplex PCR; TCRdb has only the in-frame clones, and not every one. This table has 2 million to 2.5 million clones, more than 85% appearing once. The sequenced material came from naive CD4+ T cells from PBMCs. Indicated subset: CD45RA+ positively selected. The receptors originated from a man aged 18 to 30 in good health. Some clones in this sample may be carry-over from other donors' samples.

This sequence joins TRBV6-1 and TRBJ1-5; perhaps TRBD1 as D (5 bases). CDR1 and CDR2 (germline): MNHNS, SASEGT. The V and J ends lost 7 bases and 4 bases respectively, with 11 bases between them. The CDR3 length is 13 residues. CDR3 protein: CASKGYRNQPQHF. CDR3 nucleotide sequence: TGTGCCAGCAAGGGGTACAGAAATCAGCCCCAGCATTTT.

About this clone itself: The germline gene is not matched at one end of the junction; a read error may be the cause. The chain joins TRBV9 to TRBJ2-4; D remains ambiguous. The germline V gene has CDR1 SGDLS and CDR2 YYNGEE. This CDR3 comprises 14 residues. DNA for the CDR3: TGTGCCAACAGCGTAGGTGGCAGCCAAAACATTCAGTACTTC. It yields the protein CANSVGGSQNIQYF.

V gene TRBV6-5 combines with J gene TRBJ1-2; D not resolved. Germline assignment: CDR1 MNHEY and CDR2 SVGAGI. This CDR3 is 13 amino acids long. With 2 bases removed from V and 1 base from J, the gap between germline ends came to 5 bases. The CDR3 loop is CASSYHLNYGYTF. CDR3 nucleotides: TGTGCCAGCAGTTACCACCTTAACTATGGCTACACCTTC.

This clone occurred once. The genes are TRBV2 and TRBJ1-4; maybe TRBD1 (5 bases). The CDR3 spans 14 residues. Per germline, CDR1 SNHLY and CDR2 FYNNEI. Trimming took 9 bases from V and 2 from J, leaving 13 bases between them. CDR3 bases: TGTGCCAGAAATAGGCCAGGGACTAATGAAAAACTGTTTTTT. It specifies CARNRPGTNEKLFF. The full variable domain, rest sourced from reference TRBV2 and TRBJ1-4, is EPEVTQTPSHQVTQMGQEVILRCVPISNHLYFYWYRQILGQKVEFLVSFYNNEISEKSEIFDDQFSVERPDGSNFTLKIRSTKLEDSAMYFCARNRPGTNEKLFFGSGTQLSVL.

The J gene is TRBJ2-7, the V gene TRBV29-1; TRBD2 matches 9 bases. Germline loops: CDR1 SQVTM, CDR2 ANQGSEA. V gave up 3 bases and J gave up 3 bases; unmatched junction bases: 12. This CDR3 is built from 16 residues. The CDR3 DNA reads TGCAGCGTTGACTCACAGGGGAATAGCGGGAGCTACGAGCAGTACTTC. Encoded protein: CSVDSQGNSGSYEQYF.

The chain uses TRBV28 and TRBJ2-1; no firm D call. V shed 3 bases and J shed 0 bases, with 12 bases lying between them. CDR3 length equals 16 residues. Per the germline V gene, CDR1 is MDHEN and CDR2 is SYDVKM. The chain's CDR3 is CASSFRVASSYNEQFF. The CDR3 DNA reads TGTGCCAGCAGTTTTAGGGTGGCCAGCTCCTACAATGAGCAGTTCTTC.

The chain recombines TRBV5-1 with TRBJ1-1, with D hard to call. The V end lost 3 bases, the J end lost 4 bases, and 16 bases lay between the germline ends. The CDR3 loop spans 15 amino acids. Looked up from germline, CDR1 is SGHRS and CDR2 is YFSETQ. CDR3 sequence: CASSWTLLPATEAFF. In DNA form, the CDR3 reads TGCGCCAGCAGCTGGACTTTACTACCGGCCACTGAAGCTTTCTTT. Full variable domain (missing parts from reference TRBV5-1 and TRBJ1-1): KAGVTQTPRYLIKTRGQQVTLSCSPISGHRSVSWYQQTPGQGLQFLFEYFSETQRNKGNFPGRFSGRQFSNSRSEMNVSTLELGDSALYLCASSWTLLPATEAFFGQGTRLTVV.

The chain joins TRBV6-1 to TRBJ1-5, with a possible D match to TRBD1 (5 bases). The CDR3 runs 15 residues. Trimming removed 7 bases at V and 0 bases at J, with 13 bases between. The germline CDR1 and CDR2 sequences are MNHNS and SASEGT. This chain's CDR3 is CASTYWGFSNQPQHF. Here the CDR3 DNA reads TGTGCCAGCACCTATTGGGGGTTTAGCAATCAGCCCCAGCATTTT.

V is TRBV14 and J is TRBJ1-3; D gene uncertain. Germline CDR1 and CDR2: SGHDN and FVKESK. This CDR3 is built from 16 residues. Trimming removed 5 bases from V and 2 bases from J, with 16 bases in between. CDR3 bases: TGTGCCAGCAGCGGGCGCAGGAGGCTGGCTGGAAACACCATATATTTT. Translating it yields CASSGRRRLAGNTIYF.

The V and J genes are TRBV5-1 and TRBJ2-5; TRBD2 agrees at 7 bases. Trimming cost V 4 bases and J 3 bases; bases outside gene matches: 12. The CDR3 is 16 residues long. CDR1 is SGHRS, CDR2 YFSETQ, per germline. CDR3 region: CASSPLDSGTEETQYF. DNA of the CDR3: TGCGCCAGCAGCCCTCTCGACAGCGGGACTGAAGAGACCCAGTACTTC.

The chain employs TRBV28 and TRBJ1-1, with no clear D. Germline CDR1 and CDR2: MDHEN and SYDVKM. The V and J ends lost 6 bases and 4 bases respectively, with 21 bases between them. CDR3 length: 16 amino acids. As DNA, the CDR3 is TGTGCCAGCAGCCTCTTTGGGATTCAAGCAGTCACTGAAGCTTTCTTT. Protein sequence: CASSLFGIQAVTEAFF.